These 25 T cell receptor beta chains came from one sample sequenced in a study of blood T cell repertoires in COVID-19. Using immunoSEQ multiplex PCR, the repertoire was profiled, and TCRdb retains in-frame clones only, with some absent. Of about 240,000 clones in the sample, 80% to 85% were seen once. The sequenced sample consisted of peripheral blood. The receptors here all came from a woman aged 55-70 years with active or convalescent COVID-19.

The chain joins TRBV4-2 to TRBJ2-7, with unresolved D. The CDR3 spans 13 residues. CDR1 LGHNA and CDR2 YNFKEQ come from the germline V gene. Trimming left V 4 bases short and J 0 bases short, with 7 bases between. For the CDR3, the DNA is TGTGCCAGCAGCCCCCCGAGCTCCTACGAGCAGTACTTC. This translates into CASSPPSSYEQYF.

This clone was seen many times. The chain has TRBV5-4 and TRBJ2-3; TRBD2 matches at 11 bases. V shed 6 bases and J 6 bases; nucleotides not matched to a gene: 12. This CDR3 is built from 16 residues. Germline CDR1 reads SGHNT; CDR2 reads YYREEE (reference sequence). For the CDR3, the DNA is TGTGCCAGCACCCTGCAGACTAGCGGGGCCTCCGATACGCAGTATTTT. This gives the protein CASTLQTSGASDTQYF. Combining the CDR3 with reference TRBV5-4 and TRBJ2-3 gives the whole variable domain ETGVTQSPTHLIKTRGQQVTLRCSSQSGHNTVSWYQQALGQGPQFIFQYYREEENGRGNFPPRFSGLQFPNYSSELNVNALELDDSALYLCASTLQTSGASDTQYFGPGTRLTVL.

This rearrangement joins TRBV6-1 to TRBJ2-5; 8 nucleotides match TRBD1. The CDR3 is made up of 16 amino acids. Trimming cost V 4 bases and J 1 base; bases outside gene matches: 8. CDR1 is MNHNS, CDR2 SASEGT, per germline. CDR3 DNA sequence: TGTGCCAGCAGTGTTTCCCGGGACAGGCCCCAAGAGACCCAGTACTTC. Translated: CASSVSRDRPQETQYF.

This chain connects TRBV7-2 to TRBJ1-1; D unclear. Germline V gene sequence: CDR1 SGHTA, CDR2 FQGNSA. V gave up 1 base and J gave up 11 bases, with 14 bases separating them. CDR3 length: 13 amino acids. In nucleotides, the CDR3 is TGTGCCAGCAGCTTAGAGTTCCGGGGTTTGGCTTTCTTT. It specifies CASSLEFRGLAFF.

V gene TRBV19 combines with J gene TRBJ1-2, with TRBD1 as a possible D gene (5 bases). Trimming shortened V by 3 bases and J by 4 bases, and 12 bases separated the two germline ends. This CDR3 comprises 14 residues. From germline, CDR1 is LNHDA and CDR2 SQIVND (reference sequence). The CDR3 reads CASSIAQGGYGYTF. CDR3 sequence (DNA): TGTGCCAGTAGTATCGCGCAGGGTGGCTATGGCTACACCTTC.

The chain is built from TRBV18 and TRBJ2-1, with 11 bases lining up with TRBD1. The germline V gene has CDR1 KGHSH and CDR2 LQKENI. This CDR3 comprises 18 residues. J was trimmed by 4 bases and V by 2 bases; bases with no gene match: 10. The CDR3 DNA reads TGTGCCAGCTCACCAAATAGTGGTGGGACAGGGGGTTACAATGAGCAGTTCTTC. It encodes CASSPNSGGTGGYNEQFF.

The V and J genes are TRBV30 and TRBJ2-2; D uncertain. Germline assignment: CDR1 GTSNPN and CDR2 SVGIG (reference sequence). This CDR3 has 13 amino acids. Trimming took 3 bases from V and 5 from J, leaving 10 bases between them. CDR3 loop: CAWRAIGTGELFF. The DNA for the CDR3 is TGTGCCTGGAGGGCGATCGGGACCGGGGAGCTGTTTTTT.

V and J are TRBV28 and TRBJ1-5, with a tentative D call TRBD1 (5 bases). The germline CDR1 and CDR2 sequences are MDHEN and SYDVKM. The CDR3 is 14 residues long. The V end lost 7 bases, the J end lost 7 bases, and 17 bases lay between the germline ends. CDR3 DNA sequence: TGTGCCAGCACCCAAGGCCAGGGAACCCAGCCCCAGCATTTT. Residues: CASTQGQGTQPQHF.

In this sample, this clone turned up a few times. CDR3 protein: CASSLMTGPWETQYF. The CDR3 DNA reads TGTGCCAGCAGCTTGATGACAGGGCCATGGGAGACCCAGTACTTC. The V and J genes are TRBV5-4 and TRBJ2-5; TRBD1 aligns across 7 bases. This CDR3 is built from 15 residues. Germline trimming cut 1 base from V and 5 bases from J; bases unmatched to any gene: 8. The germline V gene has CDR1 SGHNT and CDR2 YYREEE (reference sequence). Using reference TRBV5-4 and TRBJ2-5 for the parts outside the CDR3, the full variable domain is ETGVTQSPTHLIKTRGQQVTLRCSSQSGHNTVSWYQQALGQGPQFIFQYYREEENGRGNFPPRFSGLQFPNYSSELNVNALELDDSALYLCASSLMTGPWETQYFGPGTRLLVL.

The V and J genes are TRBV5-1 and TRBJ2-5; TRBD2 aligns across 10 bases. V was clipped by 4 bases and J by 2 bases; unmatched bases: 11. The CDR3 runs 17 residues. Germline CDR1 and CDR2: SGHRS and YFSETQ. CDR3 sequence (DNA): TGCGCCAGCAGCCAAAGTGTGGCTAGCGGGGGTCAAGAGACCCAGTACTTC. It yields the protein CASSQSVASGGQETQYF.

This clone was observed once. V and J are TRBV7-9 and TRBJ2-3; tentative D call: TRBD1 (5 bases). The CDR3 runs to 13 residues. Germline assignment: CDR1 SEHNR and CDR2 FQNEAQ (reference sequence). V lost 5 bases to trimming and J lost 2 bases, with 8 bases between them. The CDR3 DNA reads TGTGCCAGCAGCCCGACAGACACAGATACGCAGTATTTT. This sequence encodes CASSPTDTDTQYF. Full variable domain (outside the CDR3, taken from reference TRBV7-9 and TRBJ2-3): DTGVSQNPRHKITKRGQNVTFRCDPISEHNRLYWYRQTLGQGPEFLTYFQNEAQLEKSRLLSDRFSAERPKGSFSTLEIQRTEQGDSAMYLCASSPTDTDTQYFGPGTRLTVL.

The chain recombines TRBV11-2 with TRBJ1-1; TRBD1 agrees at 7 bases. Germline values: CDR1 SGHAT, CDR2 FQNNGV. The V segment lost 5 bases and the J segment 2 bases; nucleotides outside the gene matches: 8. The length of the CDR3 is 15 residues. The CDR3 loop reads CASSLQTGINTEAFF. The CDR3, as DNA: TGTGCCAGCAGCCTCCAGACAGGGATAAACACTGAAGCTTTCTTT.

This chain links TRBV19 with TRBJ1-1; 7 bases match TRBD1. Trimming cost V 7 bases and J 0 bases; bases outside gene matches: 5. The CDR3 has 14 residues. CDR1 and CDR2 from the germline V gene are LNHDA and SQIVND (reference sequence). This CDR3 reads CASTQDRLNTEAFF. CDR3 nucleotides: TGTGCCAGTACCCAGGACAGGCTGAACACTGAAGCTTTCTTT. The entire variable domain, with the rest obtained from reference TRBV19 and TRBJ1-1, is as follows: DGGITQSPKYLFRKEGQNVTLSCEQNLNHDAMYWYRQDPGQGLRLIYYSQIVNDFQKGDIAEGYSVSREKKESFPLTVTSAQKNPTAFYLCASTQDRLNTEAFFGQGTRLTVV.

This rearrangement joins TRBV7-3 to TRBJ2-3, with 8 nucleotides matching TRBD2. V was pared by 1 base and J by 3 bases, with 12 bases of the junction left unmatched. The CDR3 has 18 amino acids. Germline CDR1 SGHTA, CDR2 FQGTGA. The CDR3 sequence: CASSLRPPGAGVTDTQYF. CDR3 bases: TGTGCCAGCAGCTTAAGGCCCCCGGGAGCGGGGGTTACAGATACGCAGTATTTT.

This clone was seen a few times. The gene calls are TRBV10-1 and TRBJ2-2; D is perhaps TRBD1 (6 bases). CDR1 is WNHNN, CDR2 SYGVQD, per germline (reference sequence). V lost 4 bases and J lost 0, with 12 bases in between. The CDR3 sequence is 16 residues long. CDR3 coding DNA: TGCGCCAGCAGTGGGAACAGGGAAACGAACACCGGGGAGCTGTTTTTT. Translated, it gives CASSGNRETNTGELFF.

The CDR3 loop is CASSSGQGPYGYTF. As DNA, the CDR3 is TGTGCCAGCAGCTCCGGACAGGGGCCCTATGGCTACACCTTC. The rearrangement joins TRBV7-9 to TRBJ1-2, with 9 positions matching TRBD1. The germline CDR1 and CDR2 sequences are SEHNR and FQNEAQ (reference sequence). V shed 4 bases and J 4 bases; nucleotides not matched to a gene: 4. This CDR3 contains 14 residues.

CDR3 in amino acids: CATSRDTGSYNEQFF. The CDR3 DNA reads as TGTGCCACCAGCAGAGATACAGGATCCTACAATGAGCAGTTCTTC. The rearrangement links TRBV15 to TRBJ2-1, with D tentatively TRBD1 (5 bases). The V end was cut by 0 bases, the J end by 1 base, with 7 bases between. The CDR3 spans 15 residues. Germline V gene sequence: CDR1 LNHNV, CDR2 YYDKDF (reference sequence).

The genes are TRBV2 and TRBJ2-2, with TRBD2 as a possible D gene (5 bases). CDR1 SNHLY and CDR2 FYNNEI come from the germline V gene. This CDR3 contains 14 residues. The V and J ends lost 6 bases and 4 bases respectively, with 12 bases between them. The CDR3 here is CASSKTTSTGELFF. In DNA form, the CDR3 reads TGTGCCAGCAGCAAAACTACTAGCACCGGGGAGCTGTTTTTT.

This rearrangement joins TRBV5-1 to TRBJ1-6; D possibly corresponds to TRBD1 (5 bases). This CDR3 has 16 amino acids. The V end lost 0 bases, the J end lost 5 bases, and 12 bases lay between the germline ends. Germline CDR1 is SGHRS and CDR2 is YFSETQ. The CDR3 reads CASSLDLGGNNSPLHF. CDR3 DNA sequence: TGCGCCAGCAGCTTGGACTTGGGGGGAAATAATTCACCCCTCCACTTT. Using reference TRBV5-1 and TRBJ1-6 for the parts outside the CDR3, the full variable domain is KAGVTQTPRYLIKTRGQQVTLSCSPISGHRSVSWYQQTPGQGLQFLFEYFSETQRNKGNFPGRFSGRQFSNSRSEMNVSTLELGDSALYLCASSLDLGGNNSPLHFGNGTRLTVT.

The sample holds a few counts of this clone. V gene TRBV20-1 combines with J gene TRBJ1-2, with D unclear. From germline, CDR1 is DFQATT and CDR2 SNEGSKA (reference sequence). V lost 3 bases and J lost 3, with 8 bases in between. The CDR3 length is 12 residues. The CDR3 DNA follows: TGCAGTGCTAGTGTCCAGGACTATGGCTACACCTTC. This encodes CSASVQDYGYTF.

In this sample, this clone turned up a few times. The chain links TRBV10-2 to TRBJ2-1, with D maybe TRBD2 (6 bases). Germline CDR1 is WSHSY and CDR2 is SAAADI. This CDR3 contains 12 residues. The germline V and J ends were trimmed by 0 bases and 10 bases, with 7 bases remaining between them. The CDR3 reads CASSESRGEQFF. Here the CDR3 DNA reads TGCGCCAGCAGTGAGTCTCGGGGGGAGCAGTTCTTC.

This chain joins TRBV2 and TRBJ1-5; D gene unclear. V was shortened by 1 base and J by 4 bases, with 14 bases between the two germline ends. This CDR3 comprises 16 residues. Germline loops: CDR1 SNHLY, CDR2 FYNNEI. The CDR3 coding sequence is TGTGCCAGCAGTGAAGAGGACCCAGGACTGAATCAGCCCCAGCATTTT. Translation: CASSEEDPGLNQPQHF.

This sequence joins TRBV5-1 and TRBJ1-4; D remains ambiguous. Germline assignment: CDR1 SGHRS and CDR2 YFSETQ. Trimming left V 7 bases short and J 0 bases short, with 10 bases between. CDR3 length equals 14 residues. DNA for the CDR3: TGCGCCAGCCGGAGCGGAACAACTAATGAAAAACTGTTTTTT. It codes for CASRSGTTNEKLFF.

This clone was seen a few times. V is TRBV29-1 and J is TRBJ2-4, with D possibly being TRBD2 (6 bases). This CDR3 region has 16 residues. V was pared by 4 bases and J by 0 bases, with 16 bases between. Germline CDR1 is SQVTM and CDR2 is ANQGSEA. CDR3 DNA: TGCAGCGTTGTGCCTAGCGACCGAGGAGCCAAAAACATTCAGTACTTC. This gives the protein CSVVPSDRGAKNIQYF.

This chain uses TRBV4-1 with TRBJ2-6, with TRBD1 identical over 9 bases. Germline V lookup: CDR1 MGHRA, CDR2 YSYEKL. Germline trimming cut 2 bases from V and 0 bases from J; bases unmatched to any gene: 17. CDR3 size: 22 residues. The DNA for the CDR3 is TGCGCCAGCAGCCAATCAATTAGCGTCCGGGGGACAGGGAGCTCTGGGGCCAACGTCCTGACTTTC. Protein sequence: CASSQSISVRGTGSSGANVLTF.